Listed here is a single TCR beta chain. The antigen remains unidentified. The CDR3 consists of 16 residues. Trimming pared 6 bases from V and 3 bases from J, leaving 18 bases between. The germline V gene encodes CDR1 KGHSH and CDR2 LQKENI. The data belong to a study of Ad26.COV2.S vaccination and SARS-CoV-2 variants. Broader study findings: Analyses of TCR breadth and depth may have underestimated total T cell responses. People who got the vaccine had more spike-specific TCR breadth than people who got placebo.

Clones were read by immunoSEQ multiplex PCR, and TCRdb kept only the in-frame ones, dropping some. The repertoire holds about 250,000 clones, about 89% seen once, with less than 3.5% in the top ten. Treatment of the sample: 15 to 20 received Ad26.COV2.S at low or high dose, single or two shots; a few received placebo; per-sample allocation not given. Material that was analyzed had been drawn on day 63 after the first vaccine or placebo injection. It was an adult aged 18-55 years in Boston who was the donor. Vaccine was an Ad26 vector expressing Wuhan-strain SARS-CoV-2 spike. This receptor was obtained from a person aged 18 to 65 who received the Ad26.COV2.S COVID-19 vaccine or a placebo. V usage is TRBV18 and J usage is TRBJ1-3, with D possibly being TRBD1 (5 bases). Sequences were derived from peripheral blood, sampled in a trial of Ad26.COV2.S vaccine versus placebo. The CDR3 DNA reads TGTGCCAGCTCCCAGTGGGCAGGGCTGTATGGAAACACCATATATTTT. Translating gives CASSQWAGLYGNTIYF.